The TCR beta chain described here comes from a study of T cells in narcolepsy. This clone showed up just a few times. Its matching antigen is unknown. Profiling relied on immunoSEQ multiplex PCR, and the TCRdb table lists in-frame clones only, not all of them. The data contain around 35,000 clones, approximately 78% of them singletons. The CDR3 length is 16 residues. General study findings and limits: Comparing one patient's CSF and blood CD4+ clonotypes highlighted HCRT- and TRIB2-specific autoreactive clonotypes.

The chain carries TRBV21-1 and TRBJ2-7; TRBD2, the table's D call, lacks a check against the DNA. TRBV21-1 is a pseudogene. This receptor was identified in a human donor with narcolepsy. The material sequenced was CD45RA- memory CD4+ T cells from PBMCs. This CDR3 reads CASAKGGGLSSYEQYF. In DNA form, the CDR3 reads TGTGCCAGCGCCAAGGGGGGGGGCCTCAGCTCCTACGAGCAGTACTTC.